Below, 19 T cell receptor beta chains from the same sample are listed, as sequenced in a study of blood T cells in healthy people across ages. A second PCR, run for about 7 to 12 cycles, used a sample-barcoded 5' primer plus a J-beta primer mix. MiXCR, applied by TCRdb to the 5' RACE reads, yields one record per CDR3 protein. The table has around 2 million distinct CDR3 sequences, roughly two fifths seen once; the top ten hold 20% to 25%. Sequenced material: blood. The source is a human donor in good health.

To note about this clonotype: Since the CDR3 does not end with the conserved phenylalanine or tryptophan, this likely comes from a read error. V usage is TRBV20-1 and J usage is TRBJ1-2; perhaps TRBD1 as D (5 bases). V lost 5 bases to trimming and J lost 5 bases, with 18 bases between them. This CDR3 region has 14 residues. Per the germline V gene, CDR1 is DFQATT and CDR2 is SNEGSKA (reference sequence). CDR3 amino acids: CSAPRSGQAYGYTV. In DNA, the CDR3 is TGCAGTGCTCCCCGCTCGGGGCAGGCTTATGGCTACACCGTC.

The chain is built from TRBV4-3 and TRBJ2-1, with 7 nucleotides matching TRBD2. V shed 4 bases, J shed 0 bases, and the junction held 3 bases outside the gene matches. Germline V gene data show CDR1 as LGHNA and CDR2 as YSLEER. CDR3 length: 15 amino acids. The CDR3 is CASSRSGDSYNEQFF. The CDR3 bases are TGCGCCAGCAGCCGAAGCGGGGACTCCTACAATGAGCAGTTCTTC.

This clonotype has more than one count but fewer than ten. This chain uses TRBV10-3 with TRBJ2-7, with 9 bases lining up with TRBD1. The length of the CDR3 is 14 residues. V shed 2 bases and J 4 bases; nucleotides not matched to a gene: 3. The germline V gene has CDR1 ENHRY and CDR2 SYGVKD. The CDR3 loop is CAISEGQGQYEQYF. CDR3 nucleotide sequence: TGTGCCATCAGTGAGGGACAGGGGCAATACGAGCAGTACTTC.

This sequence joins TRBV25-1 and TRBJ2-5; D is uncertain. Germline loops: CDR1 MGHDK, CDR2 SYGVNS. This CDR3 is 14 amino acids long. V lost 1 base, J lost 9 bases, and 15 bases lay in between. CDR3 coding DNA: TGTGCCAGCAGTGAATGGGGAATCAAAGTGTCCCAGTACTTC. The encoded protein is CASSEWGIKVSQYF.

The rearrangement joins TRBV15 to TRBJ1-2; maybe TRBD1 (5 bases). The CDR3 has 17 residues. The germline V and J ends were trimmed by 0 bases and 8 bases, with 22 bases remaining between them. CDR1 and CDR2 from the germline V gene are LNHNV and YYDKDF (reference sequence). The CDR3 coding sequence is TGTGCCACCAGCAGAGATAGGGGCCCCTTACTGGGTGGGGGCTACACCTTC. It yields the protein CATSRDRGPLLGGGYTF.

This clonotype was observed a few times. The chain is built from TRBV27 and TRBJ2-7; D is unresolved. V lost 11 bases and J lost 2, with 16 bases in between. The CDR3 extends over 13 amino acids. CDR1 is MNHEY and CDR2 is SMNVEV in the germline V gene (reference sequence). The CDR3 loop is CASQRTVAYEQYF. Here the CDR3 DNA reads TGTGCCTCCCAAAGGACGGTGGCCTACGAGCAGTACTTC.

The chain employs TRBV6-5 and TRBJ1-5, with a tentative D call TRBD1 (6 bases). Trimming stripped 7 bases from V and 0 bases from J, with 10 bases between. CDR3 length: 14 residues. Germline loops: CDR1 MNHEY, CDR2 SVGAGI. The CDR3 DNA is TGTGCCAGCAAGGGGGTTTATAGCAATCAGCCCCAGCATTTT. As protein: CASKGVYSNQPQHF.

The J gene is TRBJ1-1, the V gene TRBV27, with D possibly TRBD1 on 5 matching bases. V gave up 1 base and J gave up 7 bases, with 16 bases separating them. There are 15 residues in the CDR3. Germline CDR1 is MNHEY and CDR2 is SMNVEV (reference sequence). The CDR3 sequence: CASSLYPGRRGEAFF. CDR3 nucleotides: TGTGCCAGCAGTTTATACCCAGGGAGAAGGGGTGAAGCTTTCTTT.

The V and J genes are TRBV7-9 and TRBJ2-1, with D maybe TRBD2 (6 bases). Germline CDR1 reads SEHNR; CDR2 reads FQNEAQ (reference sequence). Deletions cut 4 bases from V and 10 bases from J, with 23 bases between. The CDR3 consists of 16 residues. This CDR3 reads CASSSPKGLSSGEQFF. DNA of the CDR3: TGTGCCAGCAGCTCTCCCAAGGGACTGTCTTCGGGGGAGCAGTTCTTC.

This clonotype occurred a few times. The chain employs TRBV5-1 and TRBJ2-3; a possible D gene is TRBD2 (7 bases). Trimming removed 4 bases at V and 0 bases at J, with 15 bases between. The CDR3 has 16 residues. The germline gives CDR1 SGHRS, CDR2 YFSETQ. DNA of the CDR3: TGCGCCAGCAGCCTGGAAGGGGGGGCTAGCACAGATACGCAGTATTTT. It encodes CASSLEGGASTDTQYF.

The chain uses TRBV6-2 or TRBV6-3 and TRBJ2-5; D is ambiguous. Matching the DNA end better, TRBJ2-7 makes the J call doubtful. In germline, CDR1 is MNHEY, CDR2 SVGEGT. The CDR3 runs 13 residues. CDR3 in DNA: TGTGCCAGCACCATAACCCCCGACTACGAGCAGTACTTC. Protein: CASTITPDYEQYF.

This clonotype was counted a few times. The chain links TRBV5-4 to TRBJ2-3; no clear D. In germline, CDR1 is SGHNT, CDR2 YYREEE (reference sequence). Deletions cut 9 bases from V and 5 bases from J, with 10 bases between. CDR3 size: 11 residues. The DNA for the CDR3 is TGTGCCATCATACTCAGAGATACGCAGTATTTT. It codes for CAIILRDTQYF.

The chain joins TRBV7-3 to TRBJ2-1; 11 bases map to TRBD2. The V gene's germline CDR1 is SGHTA and CDR2 FQGTGA. Trimming cost V 5 bases and J 6 bases; bases outside gene matches: 6. This CDR3 has 15 amino acids. The CDR3 sequence is CASSTALAGVNEQFF. The CDR3 DNA sequence: TGTGCCAGCAGCACGGCACTAGCGGGGGTCAATGAGCAGTTCTTC.

DNA for the CDR3: TGCGCCAGCAGCCAAGAGGGAAGTTTAGGGGAGACCCAGTACTTC. It specifies CASSQEGSLGETQYF. This rearrangement joins TRBV4-3 to TRBJ2-5, with no clear D. Germline CDR1 and CDR2: LGHNA and YSLEER. V was clipped by 0 bases and J by 5 bases, with 13 bases between them. CDR3 size: 15 residues.

The chain carries TRBV6-2 or TRBV6-3 and TRBJ1-5; 8 bases agree with TRBD1. From germline, CDR1 is MNHEY and CDR2 SVGEGT. V gave up 5 bases and J gave up 5 bases; unmatched junction bases: 8. This CDR3 has 15 residues. The CDR3 bases are TGTGCCAGCAGTAAGACTGGACAGGGTCATCAGCCCCAGCATTTT. Protein sequence: CASSKTGQGHQPQHF.

On this clonotype: Mismatch with germline at one junction end may stem from a read error. The chain combines TRBV4-3 with TRBJ2-1; D is tentatively TRBD1 or TRBD2 (6 bases each). Germline assignment: CDR1 LGHNA and CDR2 YSLEER. The CDR3 extends over 16 amino acids. CDR3 DNA: TGCGCCGGCAGCCCCGGTGACGGGGGCCTATACAATGAGCAGTTCTTC. This gives the protein CAGSPGDGGLYNEQFF.

This clonotype was observed a few times. This chain uses TRBV9 with TRBJ2-7, with D possibly matching TRBD2 (6 bases). There are 14 residues in the CDR3. Between the trimmed V and J ends, which lost 4 bases and 3 bases, there was a span of 14 bases. From germline, CDR1 is SGDLS and CDR2 YYNGEE. CDR3 amino acids: CASSPGTQYYEQYF. Here the CDR3 DNA reads TGTGCCAGCAGCCCGGGGACTCAATACTACGAGCAGTACTTC.

The rearrangement uses TRBV7-2 and TRBJ2-5, with 13 nucleotides matching TRBD2. This CDR3 spans 17 amino acids. V shed 0 bases, J shed 5 bases, and the junction held 6 bases outside the gene matches. From germline, CDR1 is SGHTA and CDR2 FQGNSA. DNA for the CDR3: TGTGCCAGCAGCTTAGCGCGAGGACTAGCGGGGGCTGAGACCCAGTACTTC. The encoded protein is CASSLARGLAGAETQYF.

This clonotype was counted between two and nine times. The chain joins TRBV3-1 to TRBJ1-6; D not certain. The CDR3 contains 13 residues. Looked up from germline, CDR1 is LGHDT and CDR2 is YNNKEL (reference sequence). V lost 1 base and J lost 8, with 6 bases in between. The DNA for the CDR3 is TGTGCCAGCAGCCAAGCGACCTATTCACCCCTCCACTTT. Protein: CASSQATYSPLHF.